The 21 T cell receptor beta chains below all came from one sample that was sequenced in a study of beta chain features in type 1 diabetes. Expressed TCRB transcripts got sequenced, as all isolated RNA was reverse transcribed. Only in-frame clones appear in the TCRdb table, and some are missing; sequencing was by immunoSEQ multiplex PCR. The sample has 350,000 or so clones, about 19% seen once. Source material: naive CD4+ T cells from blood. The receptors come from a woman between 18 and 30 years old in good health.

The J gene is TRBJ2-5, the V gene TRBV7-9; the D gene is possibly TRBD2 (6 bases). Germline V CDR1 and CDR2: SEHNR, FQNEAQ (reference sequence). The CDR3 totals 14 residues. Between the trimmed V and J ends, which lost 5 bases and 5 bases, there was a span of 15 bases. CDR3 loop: CASSPRSLAETQYF. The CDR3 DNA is TGTGCCAGCAGCCCCCGAAGTCTAGCGGAGACCCAGTACTTC.

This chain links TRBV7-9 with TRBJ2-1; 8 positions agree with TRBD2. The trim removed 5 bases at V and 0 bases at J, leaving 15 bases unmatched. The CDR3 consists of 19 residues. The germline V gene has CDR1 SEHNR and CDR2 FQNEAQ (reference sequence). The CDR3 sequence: CASSLGDLRGGPSYNEQFF. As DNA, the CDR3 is TGTGCCAGCAGCCTGGGAGATCTCCGCGGGGGGCCCTCCTACAATGAGCAGTTCTTC.

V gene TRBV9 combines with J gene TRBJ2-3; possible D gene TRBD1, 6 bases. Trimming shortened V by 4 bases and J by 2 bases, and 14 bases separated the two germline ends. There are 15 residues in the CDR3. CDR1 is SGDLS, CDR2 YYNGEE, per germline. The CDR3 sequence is CASSFRTVSTDTQYF. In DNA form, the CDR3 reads TGTGCCAGCAGCTTTCGGACAGTATCCACAGATACGCAGTATTTT.

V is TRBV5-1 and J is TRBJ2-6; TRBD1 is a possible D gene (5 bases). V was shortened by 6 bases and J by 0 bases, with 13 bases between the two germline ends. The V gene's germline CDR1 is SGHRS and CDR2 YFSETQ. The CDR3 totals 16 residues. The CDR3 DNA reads TGCGCCAGCACCCGACTTACAGGCTCTGGGGCCAACGTCCTGACTTTC. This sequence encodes CASTRLTGSGANVLTF.

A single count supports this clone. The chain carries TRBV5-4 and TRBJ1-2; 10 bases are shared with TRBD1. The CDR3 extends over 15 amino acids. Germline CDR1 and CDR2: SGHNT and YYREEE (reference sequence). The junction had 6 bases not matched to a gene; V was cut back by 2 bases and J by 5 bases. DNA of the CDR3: TGTGCCAGCAGCTTTCCGGGACAGGGGAGGTATGGCTACACCTTC. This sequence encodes CASSFPGQGRYGYTF.

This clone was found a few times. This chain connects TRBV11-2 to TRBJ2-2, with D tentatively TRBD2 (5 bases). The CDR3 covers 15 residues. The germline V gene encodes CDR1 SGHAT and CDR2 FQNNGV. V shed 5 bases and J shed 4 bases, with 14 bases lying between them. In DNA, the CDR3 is TGTGCCAGCAGCGACTATATAGGAACCACCGGGGAGCTGTTTTTT. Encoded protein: CASSDYIGTTGELFF.

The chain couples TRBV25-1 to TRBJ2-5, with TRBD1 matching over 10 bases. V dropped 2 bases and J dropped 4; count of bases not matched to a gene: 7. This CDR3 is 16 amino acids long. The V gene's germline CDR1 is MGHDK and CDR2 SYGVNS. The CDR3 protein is CASSERGGTGVETQYF. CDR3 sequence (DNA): TGTGCCAGCAGTGAAAGAGGCGGGACAGGGGTAGAGACCCAGTACTTC.

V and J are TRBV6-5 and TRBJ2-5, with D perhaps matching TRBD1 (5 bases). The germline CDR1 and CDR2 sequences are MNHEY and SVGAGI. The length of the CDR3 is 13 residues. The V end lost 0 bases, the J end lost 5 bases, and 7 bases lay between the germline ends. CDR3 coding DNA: TGTGCCAGCAGTTACTCGAAGGGGGAGACCCAGTACTTC. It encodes CASSYSKGETQYF.

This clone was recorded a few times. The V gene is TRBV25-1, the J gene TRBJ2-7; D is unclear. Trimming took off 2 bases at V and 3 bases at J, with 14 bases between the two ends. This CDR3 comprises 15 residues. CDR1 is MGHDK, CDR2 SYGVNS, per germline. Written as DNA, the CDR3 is TGTGCCAGCAGTGAACTCGGGTCAGCACTCTACGAGCAGTACTTC. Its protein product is CASSELGSALYEQYF.

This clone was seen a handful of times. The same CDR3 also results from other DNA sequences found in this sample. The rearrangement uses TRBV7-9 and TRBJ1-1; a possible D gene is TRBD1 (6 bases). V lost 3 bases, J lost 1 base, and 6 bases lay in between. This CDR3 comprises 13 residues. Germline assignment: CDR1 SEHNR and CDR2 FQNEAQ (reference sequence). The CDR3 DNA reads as TGTGCCAGCAGCTTGGGACAGAACACTGAAGCTTTCTTT. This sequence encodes CASSLGQNTEAFF.

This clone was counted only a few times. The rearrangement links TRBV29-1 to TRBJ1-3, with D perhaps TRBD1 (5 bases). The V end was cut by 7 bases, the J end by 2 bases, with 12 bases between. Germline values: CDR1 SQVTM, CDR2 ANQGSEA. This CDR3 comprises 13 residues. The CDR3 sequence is CSACLTAGNTIYF. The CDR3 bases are TGCAGCGCTTGCTTGACAGCTGGAAACACCATATATTTT.

The CDR3 loop is CASSPPSLDEETQYF. The DNA for the CDR3 is TGTGCCAGCTCACCACCGTCACTAGACGAAGAGACCCAGTACTTC. This chain connects TRBV18 to TRBJ2-5; D might be TRBD2 (5 bases). This CDR3 comprises 15 residues. The V gene's germline CDR1 is KGHSH and CDR2 LQKENI. V lost 0 bases, J lost 3 bases, and 11 bases lay in between. Based on the CDR3 plus reference TRBV18 and TRBJ2-5, the full variable domain is NAGVMQNPRHLVRRRGQEARLRCSPMKGHSHVYWYRQLPEEGLKFMVYLQKENIIDESGMPKERFSAEFPKEGPSILRIQQVVRGDSAAYFCASSPPSLDEETQYFGPGTRLLVL.

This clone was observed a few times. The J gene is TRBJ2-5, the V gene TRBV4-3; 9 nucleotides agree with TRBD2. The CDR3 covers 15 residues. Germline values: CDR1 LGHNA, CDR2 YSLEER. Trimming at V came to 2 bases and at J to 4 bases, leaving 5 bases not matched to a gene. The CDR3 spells CASSQQSGGLETQYF. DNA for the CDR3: TGCGCCAGCAGCCAACAGAGCGGGGGGCTAGAGACCCAGTACTTC.

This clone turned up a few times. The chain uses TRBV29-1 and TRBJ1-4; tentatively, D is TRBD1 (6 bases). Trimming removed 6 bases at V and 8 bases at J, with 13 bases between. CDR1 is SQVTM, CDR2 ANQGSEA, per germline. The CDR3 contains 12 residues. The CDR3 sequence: CSVLLTGEKLFF. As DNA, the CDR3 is TGCAGCGTGCTTCTGACAGGAGAAAAACTGTTTTTT.

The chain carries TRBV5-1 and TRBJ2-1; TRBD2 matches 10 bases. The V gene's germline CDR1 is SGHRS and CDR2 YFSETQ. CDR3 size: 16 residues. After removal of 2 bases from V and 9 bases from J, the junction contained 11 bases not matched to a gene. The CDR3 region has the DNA TGCGCCAGCAGCTTCGAGTCTAGCGGGAGAACGGGTGAGCAGTTCTTC. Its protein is CASSFESSGRTGEQFF.

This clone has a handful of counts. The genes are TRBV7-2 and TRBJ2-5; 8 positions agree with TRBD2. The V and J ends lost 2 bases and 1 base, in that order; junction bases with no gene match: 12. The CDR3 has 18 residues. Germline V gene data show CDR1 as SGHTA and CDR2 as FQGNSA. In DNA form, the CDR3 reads TGTGCCAGCAGCTTAAGGGCTGGGGCTAGCGGGCCCCAAGAGACCCAGTACTTC. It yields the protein CASSLRAGASGPQETQYF.

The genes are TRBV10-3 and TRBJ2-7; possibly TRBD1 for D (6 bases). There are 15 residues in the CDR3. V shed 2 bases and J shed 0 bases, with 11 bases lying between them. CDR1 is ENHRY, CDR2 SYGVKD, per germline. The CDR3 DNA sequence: TGTGCCATCAGTGAGAACGGACAGAGCTCCTACGAGCAGTACTTC. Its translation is CAISENGQSSYEQYF.

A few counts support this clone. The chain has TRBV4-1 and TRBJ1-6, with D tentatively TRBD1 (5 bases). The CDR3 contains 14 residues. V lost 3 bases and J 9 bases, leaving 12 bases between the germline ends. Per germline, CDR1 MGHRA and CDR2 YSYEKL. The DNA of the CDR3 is TGCGCCAGCAGCCAGATAACAGGATTTTCACCCCTCCACTTT. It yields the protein CASSQITGFSPLHF.

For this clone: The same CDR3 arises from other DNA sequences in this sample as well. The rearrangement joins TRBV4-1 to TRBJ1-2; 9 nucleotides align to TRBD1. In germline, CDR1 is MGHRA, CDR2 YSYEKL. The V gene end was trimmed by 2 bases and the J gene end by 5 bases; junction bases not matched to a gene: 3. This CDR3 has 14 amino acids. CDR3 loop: CASSQPGQGYGYTF. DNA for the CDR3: TGCGCCAGCAGCCAACCCGGACAGGGGTATGGCTACACCTTC.

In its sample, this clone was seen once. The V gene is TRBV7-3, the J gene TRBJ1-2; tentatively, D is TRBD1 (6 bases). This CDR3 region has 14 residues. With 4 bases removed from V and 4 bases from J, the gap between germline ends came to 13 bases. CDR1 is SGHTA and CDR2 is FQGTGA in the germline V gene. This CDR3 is CASSSSGESYGYTF. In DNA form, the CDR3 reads TGTGCCAGCAGCTCCTCAGGGGAGTCCTATGGCTACACCTTC.

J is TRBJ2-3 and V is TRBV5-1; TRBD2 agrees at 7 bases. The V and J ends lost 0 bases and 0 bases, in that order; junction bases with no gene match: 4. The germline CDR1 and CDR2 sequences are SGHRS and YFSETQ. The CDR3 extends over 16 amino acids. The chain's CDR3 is CASSLVGGGSTDTQYF. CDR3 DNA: TGCGCCAGCAGCTTGGTCGGCGGGGGTAGCACAGATACGCAGTATTTT. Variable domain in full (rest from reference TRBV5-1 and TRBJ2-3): KAGVTQTPRYLIKTRGQQVTLSCSPISGHRSVSWYQQTPGQGLQFLFEYFSETQRNKGNFPGRFSGRQFSNSRSEMNVSTLELGDSALYLCASSLVGGGSTDTQYFGPGTRLTVL.